The 17 T cell receptor beta chains below all came from one sample that was sequenced in a study of T cell responses to AZD1222 COVID-19 vaccine. Here immunoSEQ multiplex PCR was the method, and the copy in TCRdb shows in-frame clones only, minus some. The sample carries 90,000 to 130,000 clones, roughly 85% recorded once. Here the sequenced sample was peripheral blood, taken on day 0 of AZD1222 vaccination. These TCRs come from an adult in good health.

The V and J genes are TRBV28 and TRBJ2-7, with 7 positions matching TRBD1. CDR3 length equals 13 residues. CDR1 MDHEN and CDR2 SYDVKM come from the germline V gene. The trim removed 5 bases at V and 7 bases at J, leaving 8 bases unmatched. The CDR3 reads CASSPPAGGEQYF. The DNA of the CDR3 is TGTGCCAGCAGTCCCCCGGCAGGGGGAGAGCAGTACTTC.

This clone showed up just a few times. The chain joins TRBV6-1 to TRBJ2-7, with D unresolved. V was shortened by 4 bases and J by 2 bases, with 27 bases between the two germline ends. The CDR3 consists of 19 residues. The V gene's germline CDR1 is MNHNS and CDR2 SASEGT. CDR3 DNA: TGTGCCAGCAGTGGGATCCTAGATAAGACCTATGGCTCCACCTACGAGCAGTACTTC. Protein: CASSGILDKTYGSTYEQYF.

The chain carries TRBV7-9 and TRBJ1-2, with D possibly being TRBD1 (5 bases). The length of the CDR3 is 12 residues. Germline-derived CDR1 and CDR2 are SEHNR and FQNEAQ (reference sequence). V was shortened by 5 bases and J by 7 bases, with 11 bases between the two germline ends. The CDR3 DNA follows: TGTGCCAGCAGCCAACAGGAAGGTGGCTACACCTTC. Protein product: CASSQQEGGYTF.

V usage is TRBV6-1 and J usage is TRBJ2-1; 7 bases line up with TRBD1. The CDR3 is 17 residues long. Per the germline V gene, CDR1 is MNHNS and CDR2 is SASEGT. V lost 2 bases, J lost 2 bases, and 9 bases stayed unmatched. The CDR3 spells CASSERPRGRTYNEQFF. The CDR3 DNA reads as TGTGCCAGCAGTGAAAGGCCCAGGGGGAGAACCTACAATGAGCAGTTCTTC.

J is TRBJ2-7 and V is TRBV7-2, with 7 bases fitting TRBD1. J gave up 5 bases and V 6 bases, and 1 base lay outside the gene matches. The length of the CDR3 is 11 residues. Per the germline V gene, CDR1 is SGHTA and CDR2 is FQGNSA. CDR3 loop: CASRQGDEQYF. DNA for the CDR3: TGTGCCAGCAGGCAGGGGGACGAGCAGTACTTC.

This chain joins TRBV2 and TRBJ2-7, with TRBD1 matching over 7 bases. The CDR3 is 15 residues long. V gave up 0 bases and J gave up 5 bases; unmatched junction bases: 7. Germline assignment: CDR1 SNHLY and CDR2 FYNNEI. CDR3: CASSEARTGFDEQYF. CDR3 nucleotide sequence: TGTGCCAGCAGTGAAGCCAGGACAGGATTCGACGAGCAGTACTTC. Full variable domain (rest looked up from reference TRBV2 and TRBJ2-7): EPEVTQTPSHQVTQMGQEVILRCVPISNHLYFYWYRQILGQKVEFLVSFYNNEISEKSEIFDDQFSVERPDGSNFTLKIRSTKLEDSAMYFCASSEARTGFDEQYFGPGTRLTVT.

V usage is TRBV2 and J usage is TRBJ2-4; weak D call: TRBD1 (6 bases). V was shortened by 4 bases and J by 6 bases, with 13 bases between the two germline ends. CDR1 and CDR2 (germline): SNHLY, FYNNEI. This CDR3 is built from 14 residues. The CDR3 DNA is TGTGCCAGCAGTGTTGGGCAGGGGATAAACATTCAGTACTTC. Its protein product is CASSVGQGINIQYF.

The CDR3 nucleotides read TGTGCCAGCAGCTCCCTCCCGGCAGGGGCGGCTTTCTTT. This gives the protein CASSSLPAGAAFF. The chain couples TRBV7-3 to TRBJ1-1, with D possibly matching TRBD1 (6 bases). The CDR3 spans 13 residues. CDR1 is SGHTA, CDR2 FQGTGA, per germline. Trimming left V 4 bases short and J 11 bases short, with 17 bases between.

The CDR3 protein is CASTPRRNTEAFF. CDR3 DNA sequence: TGTGCCAGCACCCCCCGGAGGAACACTGAAGCTTTCTTT. This chain connects TRBV12-3 or TRBV12-4 to TRBJ1-1; D uncertain. This CDR3 contains 13 residues. V was shortened by 7 bases and J by 1 base, with 10 bases between the two germline ends.

V gene TRBV4-3 combines with J gene TRBJ2-1, with 10 nucleotides matching TRBD2. Germline-derived CDR1 and CDR2 are LGHNA and YSLEER. V gave up 0 bases and J gave up 9 bases; unmatched junction bases: 8. This CDR3 is 16 amino acids long. CDR3 in amino acids: CASSQEIGLAGVEQFF. The CDR3 DNA sequence: TGCGCCAGCAGCCAAGAGATAGGGCTAGCGGGGGTTGAGCAGTTCTTC.

The V gene is TRBV7-6, the J gene TRBJ2-7; 10 bases map to TRBD1. The ends lost 4 bases at V and 5 bases at J; junction bases unmatched: 2. Germline-derived CDR1 and CDR2 are SGHVS and FNYEAQ. The CDR3 is made up of 13 amino acids. This chain's CDR3 is CASSSDRGDEQYF. In DNA, the CDR3 is TGTGCCAGCAGCTCGGACAGGGGGGACGAGCAGTACTTC.

This clone is a singleton in its sample. The chain carries TRBV24-1 and TRBJ2-1, with 11 bases aligning to TRBD2. The CDR3 is 16 residues long. V shed 2 bases and J 3 bases; nucleotides not matched to a gene: 2. From germline, CDR1 is KGHDR and CDR2 SFDVKD. The CDR3 region has the DNA TGTGCCACCAGTGATTGGACTAGCGGGCACTACAATGAGCAGTTCTTC. Protein: CATSDWTSGHYNEQFF.

This chain uses TRBV4-2 with TRBJ2-2; perhaps TRBD1 as D (6 bases). Germline V gene lookup returns CDR1 LGHNA and CDR2 YNFKEQ. Trimming left V 6 bases short and J 3 bases short, with 11 bases between. The CDR3 totals 14 residues. DNA of the CDR3: TGTGCCAGCAGTACAGGGCAGGACACCGGGGAGCTGTTTTTT. Translated: CASSTGQDTGELFF.

The V call is TRBV3-1 (or the pseudogene TRBV3-2), the J call TRBJ2-7; 8 bases align to TRBD2. The germline V gene encodes CDR1 LGHDT and CDR2 YNNKEL (reference sequence). J lost 3 bases, V lost 3 bases, and 10 bases had no gene match. The CDR3 loop spans 16 amino acids. The CDR3 DNA follows: TGTGCCAGCAGCCAGGCTTTTCGGGGGGGGAACTACGAGCAGTACTTC. Translating it yields CASSQAFRGGNYEQYF.

The V gene is TRBV3-1 (or the pseudogene TRBV3-2), the J gene TRBJ2-3, with a weak D call TRBD1 (6 bases). The germline gives CDR1 LGHDT, CDR2 YNNKEL (reference sequence). The CDR3 runs to 14 residues. The V gene lost 3 bases and the J gene lost 3 bases, with 10 bases spanning the gap. CDR3: CASSHLGQTDTQYF. The DNA for the CDR3 is TGTGCCAGCAGCCACCTCGGACAGACAGATACGCAGTATTTT.

The chain has TRBV11-1 and TRBJ2-1; tentative D call: TRBD2 (5 bases). This CDR3 is 16 amino acids long. Germline-derived CDR1 and CDR2 are SGHAT and FQDESV (reference sequence). The V gene lost 5 bases and the J gene lost 0 bases, with 14 bases spanning the gap. The CDR3 DNA is TGTGCCAGCAGCCCCACGGTGGGAGCCTCCTACAATGAGCAGTTCTTC. This codes for CASSPTVGASYNEQFF.

The genes are TRBV15 and TRBJ1-2, with 8 bases identical to TRBD1. This CDR3 is built from 13 residues. The V segment lost 5 bases and the J segment 8 bases; nucleotides outside the gene matches: 7. In germline, CDR1 is LNHNV, CDR2 YYDKDF (reference sequence). DNA of the CDR3: TGTGCCACCAGCGCCCAGGGGGCCCGGGGCTACACCTTC. Amino acids: CATSAQGARGYTF.